One and the same sample provided the 27 T cell receptor beta chains below, sequenced in a study of CD8 T cells in Susac syndrome. The RNA, about 0.45 to 1 ug, was put through reverse transcription using random hexamers. TCRdb used MiXCR to reprocess the immunoSEQ multiplex PCR reads, holding one entry per CDR3 protein. Here the sample spans tens of thousands of distinct CDR3 sequences, roughly 93% being singletons. The sample consisted of CD4+ T cells from PBMCs. The receptors come from a human donor with Susac syndrome.

In its sample, this clonotype was seen once. The CDR3, as DNA: TGTGCCAGCAGCCACCTGATCGGAGGTGGGAACACTGAAGCTTTCTTT. Its protein product is CASSHLIGGGNTEAFF. The chain recombines TRBV3-1 with TRBJ1-1; D not resolved. The V gene's germline CDR1 is LGHDT and CDR2 YNNKEL (reference sequence). The CDR3 loop spans 16 amino acids. The ends were cut back, 3 bases at V and 1 base at J, with 15 bases in the middle.

This chain uses TRBV3-1 with TRBJ2-3; TRBD1 aligns across 10 bases. CDR1 and CDR2 (germline): LGHDT, YNNKEL (reference sequence). Trimming at V came to 0 bases and at J to 6 bases, leaving 9 bases not matched to a gene. CDR3 length: 17 residues. In nucleotides, the CDR3 is TGTGCCAGCAGCCAAGAACCCGGACAGGGGGGAGGGGATACGCAGTATTTT. Its protein product is CASSQEPGQGGGDTQYF.

This rearrangement joins TRBV25-1 to TRBJ2-5; the D is unclear. CDR3 length: 11 amino acids. Germline assignment: CDR1 MGHDK and CDR2 SYGVNS. Trimming removed 5 bases at V and 4 bases at J, with 5 bases between. CDR3 region: CASSTRETQYF. CDR3 DNA: TGTGCCAGCAGTACAAGAGAGACCCAGTACTTC.

The chain links TRBV18 to TRBJ2-1; D unclear. The CDR3 runs to 12 residues. Trimming removed 2 bases at V and 8 bases at J, with 7 bases between. CDR1 and CDR2 (germline): KGHSH, LQKENI. CDR3 in DNA: TGTGCCAGCTCACCAAGGTCGGATGAGCAGTTCTTC. It is translated as CASSPRSDEQFF. Based on the CDR3 plus reference TRBV18 and TRBJ2-1, the full variable domain is NAGVMQNPRHLVRRRGQEARLRCSPMKGHSHVYWYRQLPEEGLKFMVYLQKENIIDESGMPKERFSAEFPKEGPSILRIQQVVRGDSAAYFCASSPRSDEQFFGPGTRLTVL.

The V call is TRBV28, the J call TRBJ2-7; D may be TRBD1 (6 bases). CDR1 MDHEN and CDR2 SYDVKM come from the germline V gene. The V end lost 6 bases, the J end lost 0 bases, and 15 bases lay between the germline ends. This CDR3 spans 15 amino acids. CDR3 DNA sequence: TGTGCCAGCAGGAGCGACCGGGACAACTCCTACGAGCAGTACTTC. Its protein product is CASRSDRDNSYEQYF.

The chain uses TRBV6-1 and TRBJ1-4; D is possibly TRBD1 (6 bases). In germline, CDR1 is MNHNS, CDR2 SASEGT. The CDR3 is 17 amino acids. V lost 1 base and J 2 bases, leaving 14 bases between the germline ends. The CDR3 nucleotides read TGTGCCAGCAGTGAAGAACACAGGGCGGCGACTAATGAAAAACTGTTTTTT. Its protein is CASSEEHRAATNEKLFF.

The rearrangement links TRBV7-3 to TRBJ2-1, with unresolved D. The CDR3 loop spans 15 amino acids. With 5 bases removed from V and 7 bases from J, the gap between germline ends came to 18 bases. Germline CDR1 and CDR2: SGHTA and FQGTGA. CDR3 in DNA: TGTGCCAGCAGCCTATTCGCAAACCGTCTTAATGAGCAGTTCTTC. This sequence encodes CASSLFANRLNEQFF.

The genes are TRBV3-1 and TRBJ2-7, with 9 bases fitting TRBD1. V dropped 3 bases and J dropped 4; count of bases not matched to a gene: 4. The germline CDR1 and CDR2 sequences are LGHDT and YNNKEL (reference sequence). The CDR3 consists of 14 residues. As DNA, the CDR3 is TGTGCCAGCAGCCACGGGACAGGGTCTTACGAGCAGTACTTC. The encoded protein is CASSHGTGSYEQYF.

The V and J genes are TRBV7-3 and TRBJ1-2; 9 bases match TRBD1. The CDR3 totals 17 residues. Germline V gene data show CDR1 as SGHTA and CDR2 as FQGTGA. V trimming: 2 bases; J trimming: 2 bases; junction bases outside the gene matches: 9. CDR3 residues: CASSLYGPGQGNYGYTF. CDR3 in DNA: TGTGCCAGCAGCTTATACGGACCCGGACAGGGGAACTATGGCTACACCTTC.

The chain links TRBV11-2 to TRBJ2-7, with 7 bases matching TRBD1. Germline assignment: CDR1 SGHAT and CDR2 FQNNGV. V shed 5 bases, J shed 1 base, and the junction held 23 bases outside the gene matches. The CDR3 has 20 amino acids. Here the CDR3 reads CASSTAYPGQWSPRSYEQYF. CDR3 DNA sequence: TGTGCCAGCAGCACAGCTTACCCGGGACAGTGGAGCCCCCGGTCCTACGAGCAGTACTTC.

The chain employs TRBV20-1 and TRBJ2-3; D uncertain. The CDR3 is made up of 14 amino acids. V lost 2 bases to trimming and J lost 4 bases, with 13 bases between them. CDR1 and CDR2 from the germline V gene are DFQATT and SNEGSKA (reference sequence). CDR3 residues: CSARYPAIADTQYF. The CDR3 region has the DNA TGCAGTGCTAGATACCCCGCTATAGCAGATACGCAGTATTTT.

The chain is built from TRBV12-3 or TRBV12-4 and TRBJ2-7, with D maybe TRBD2 (6 bases). With 3 bases removed from V and 7 bases from J, the gap between germline ends came to 13 bases. The CDR3 loop spans 13 amino acids. CDR3 sequence: CASSFVRDGEQYF. CDR3 nucleotides: TGTGCCAGCAGTTTTGTGCGGGATGGGGAGCAGTACTTC.

V usage is TRBV4-3 and J usage is TRBJ2-7, with TRBD1 identical over 9 bases. Per germline, CDR1 LGHNA and CDR2 YSLEER. This CDR3 has 18 residues. J was trimmed by 0 bases and V by 0 bases; bases with no gene match: 9. CDR3 sequence: CASSQEVPGQGFSYEQYF. CDR3 sequence (DNA): TGCGCCAGCAGCCAAGAGGTGCCGGGACAGGGTTTCTCCTACGAGCAGTACTTC.

The gene calls are TRBV7-9 and TRBJ1-1, with 7 bases aligning to TRBD1. J was trimmed by 5 bases and V by 7 bases; bases with no gene match: 1. This CDR3 has 11 amino acids. Germline CDR1 and CDR2: SEHNR and FQNEAQ (reference sequence). CDR3 loop: CASTGGTEAFF. CDR3 nucleotides: TGTGCCAGCACAGGGGGAACTGAAGCTTTCTTT. The entire variable domain, with the rest obtained from reference TRBV7-9 and TRBJ1-1, is as follows: DTGVSQNPRHKITKRGQNVTFRCDPISEHNRLYWYRQTLGQGPEFLTYFQNEAQLEKSRLLSDRFSAERPKGSFSTLEIQRTEQGDSAMYLCASTGGTEAFFGQGTRLTVV.

The gene calls are TRBV7-9 and TRBJ1-2; D not resolved. The CDR3 has 12 amino acids. Trimming removed 1 base from V and 8 bases from J, with 8 bases in between. Looked up from germline, CDR1 is SEHNR and CDR2 is FQNEAQ (reference sequence). CDR3 nucleotide sequence: TGTGCCAGCAGCTTAGAGCGAGAGGGCTACACCTTC. This translates into CASSLEREGYTF.

The chain carries TRBV7-9 and TRBJ1-1; no reliable D call. The CDR3 runs to 13 residues. CDR1 and CDR2 (germline): SEHNR, FQNEAQ (reference sequence). Trimming left V 5 bases short and J 0 bases short, with 7 bases between. The CDR3, as DNA: TGTGCCAGCAGCGCCACAGTGAACACTGAAGCTTTCTTT. Encoded protein: CASSATVNTEAFF.

The V and J genes are TRBV7-3 and TRBJ2-7; D unclear. CDR3 length: 15 amino acids. Germline lookup yields CDR1 SGHTA and CDR2 FQGTGA. Trimming took 5 bases from V and 0 from J, leaving 14 bases between them. CDR3 protein: CASSPSPGDSYEQYF. The DNA for the CDR3 is TGTGCCAGCAGCCCCAGCCCAGGTGACTCCTACGAGCAGTACTTC.

DNA for the CDR3: TGTGCCAGTAGTATTCCCGCAGGCGCCGCTAACTATGGCTACACCTTC. Translation gives CASSIPAGAANYGYTF. The rearrangement joins TRBV19 to TRBJ1-2; D is ambiguous. This CDR3 spans 16 amino acids. V was trimmed by 3 bases and J by 0 bases, leaving 14 bases between them. Germline V gene sequence: CDR1 LNHDA, CDR2 SQIVND (reference sequence).

The chain links TRBV18 to TRBJ2-5; possibly TRBD2 for D (6 bases). The germline V and J ends were trimmed by 4 bases and 2 bases, with 11 bases remaining between them. CDR1 is KGHSH, CDR2 LQKENI, per germline. This CDR3 region has 14 residues. The CDR3 sequence is CASSRPGGQETQYF. Written as DNA, the CDR3 is TGTGCCAGCTCACGGCCCGGGGGACAAGAGACCCAGTACTTC.

The V call is TRBV20-1, the J call TRBJ1-1; 9 bases match TRBD1. Germline trimming cut 5 bases from V and 4 bases from J; bases unmatched to any gene: 23. The CDR3 sequence is 19 residues long. Germline V gives CDR1 DFQATT, CDR2 SNEGSKA (reference sequence). The CDR3 here is CSAGRLSAGTGHWSTEAFF. Written as DNA, the CDR3 is TGCAGTGCTGGCCGGCTTTCGGCCGGGACAGGGCATTGGAGCACTGAAGCTTTCTTT.

This chain connects TRBV7-6 to TRBJ1-6; no clear D. V was cut by 0 bases and J by 6 bases, with 6 bases left in between. Germline V lookup: CDR1 SGHVS, CDR2 FNYEAQ. This CDR3 comprises 14 residues. The CDR3 DNA reads TGTGCCAGCAGCTTAGCGTGGCGTAATTCACCCCTCCACTTT. Amino acids: CASSLAWRNSPLHF. Full variable domain (remainder filled in from reference TRBV7-6 and TRBJ1-6): GAGVSQSPRYKVTKRGQDVALRCDPISGHVSLYWYRQALGQGPEFLTYFNYEAQQDKSGLPNDRFSAERPEGSISTLTIQRTEQRDSAMYRCASSLAWRNSPLHFGNGTRLTVT.

The chain combines TRBV6-1 with TRBJ1-5, with 7 bases aligning to TRBD1. V was clipped by 6 bases and J by 1 base; unmatched bases: 6. The CDR3 covers 15 residues. Germline CDR1 and CDR2: MNHNS and SASEGT. This CDR3 is CASSPTGKSNQPQHF. As DNA, the CDR3 is TGTGCCAGCAGCCCGACAGGGAAGAGCAATCAGCCCCAGCATTTT.

This clonotype occurred once. The genes are TRBV14 and TRBJ2-3, with 7 bases fitting TRBD1. Germline V gene data show CDR1 as SGHDN and CDR2 as FVKESK. V was clipped by 6 bases and J by 0 bases; unmatched bases: 6. The CDR3 totals 15 residues. The CDR3 DNA reads TGTGCCAGCAGTCGAGACAGGGCCAGCACAGATACGCAGTATTTT. As protein: CASSRDRASTDTQYF.

The rearrangement uses TRBV28 and TRBJ1-1, with D unresolved. CDR1 is MDHEN, CDR2 SYDVKM, per germline. Trimming left V 7 bases short and J 1 base short, with 10 bases between. The CDR3 covers 13 residues. CDR3 DNA sequence: TGTGCCAGCAACAAATGGAGGAACACTGAAGCTTTCTTT. Residues: CASNKWRNTEAFF. Full variable domain (missing parts from reference TRBV28 and TRBJ1-1): DVKVTQSSRYLVKRTGEKVFLECVQDMDHENMFWYRQDPGLGLRLIYFSYDVKMKEKGDIPEGYSVSREKKERFSLILESASTNQTSMYLCASNKWRNTEAFFGQGTRLTVV.

CDR3 residues: CASSLTGPSTDTQYF. In DNA, the CDR3 is TGTGCCAGCAGCCTGACCGGTCCCAGCACAGATACGCAGTATTTT. V usage is TRBV7-9 and J usage is TRBJ2-3; no clear D. V dropped 5 bases and J dropped 0 bases, with 12 bases sitting between them. From germline, CDR1 is SEHNR and CDR2 FQNEAQ (reference sequence). This CDR3 region has 15 residues.

CDR3 in amino acids: CASSTYLGAADYGYTF. CDR3 DNA sequence: TGTGCCAGCAGTACTTACCTGGGGGCGGCTGACTATGGCTACACCTTC. The rearrangement links TRBV28 to TRBJ1-2; D possibly corresponds to TRBD1 (6 bases). Trimming took off 5 bases at V and 3 bases at J, with 19 bases between the two ends. This CDR3 is 16 amino acids long. Germline CDR1 reads MDHEN; CDR2 reads SYDVKM.

The chain couples TRBV5-8 to TRBJ2-1; unclear D gene. Germline CDR1 SGHTS, CDR2 YDEGEE. The CDR3 loop spans 12 amino acids. Trimming took 4 bases from V and 6 from J, leaving 8 bases between them. This chain's CDR3 is CASSNWVNEQFF. The CDR3 DNA reads as TGTGCCAGCAGCAATTGGGTCAATGAGCAGTTCTTC. The whole variable domain, remainder taken from reference TRBV5-8 and TRBJ2-1, is EAGVTQSPTHLIKTRGQQATLRCSPISGHTSVYWYQQALGLGLQFLLWYDEGEERNRGNFPPRFSGRQFPNYSSELNVNALELEDSALYLCASSNWVNEQFFGPGTRLTVL.